This T cell receptor beta chain was documented in a study of human T cells and chemical hapten exposure. At the level of the study: Donors were sensitized with 2% DPC on the upper inner arm.

The library attached unique molecular identifiers to individual cDNA molecules. Each CDR3 protein is one row after TCRdb ran MiXCR on the RACE reads. The repertoire includes roughly 110,000 distinct CDR3 sequences, 9.5% to 15% of them detected once, and around 1.6% sits in the top ten. Documented time point: pre-sensitization, week 0. Described treatment: therapeutic diphenylcyclopropenone sensitization with weekly scalp DPC. V dropped 2 bases and J dropped 4; count of bases not matched to a gene: 1. The CDR3 is 14 amino acids. The sequence was collected from a woman aged 50 to 65 with alopecia areata. Some clones in this sample may be carry-over from other donors' samples. The sample in question was whole blood, obtained in connection with sensitization to the hapten diphenylcyclopropenone (DPC). The rearrangement uses TRBV12-3 or TRBV12-4 and TRBJ2-2; 7 bases agree with TRBD1. CDR3 DNA sequence: TGTGCCAGCAGTTTATCAGGGGGCACCGGGGAGCTGTTTTTT. This translates into CASSLSGGTGELFF.